The 7 T cell receptor beta chains reported below all come from one sample, sequenced in a study of a mutant IDH1 vaccine in newly diagnosed glioma. Clones were read by immunoSEQ multiplex PCR, and TCRdb kept only the in-frame ones, dropping some. The table has over 14,000 clones, around 91% seen once. Time point reported: baseline, week 1 (first vaccination visit). Treatment described: pre-vaccination baseline after standard-of-care therapy. Sequencing was performed on PBMCs, taken from a glioma patient treated with radiotherapy, temozolomide or both. These receptors originate from a woman aged 40 to 55 with glioma. Some clones in this sample may be carry-over from other donors' samples.

The V gene is TRBV2, the J gene TRBJ2-2; tentative D call: TRBD1 (6 bases). Looked up from germline, CDR1 is SNHLY and CDR2 is FYNNEI. The CDR3 runs 14 residues. V shed 6 bases and J shed 6 bases, with 14 bases lying between them. CDR3 in amino acids: CASRGAVLAGELFF. The DNA for the CDR3 is TGTGCCAGCAGGGGGGCGGTCCTGGCCGGGGAGCTGTTTTTT.

The chain joins TRBV28 to TRBJ1-6; TRBD1 aligns across 8 bases. This CDR3 has 15 residues. Germline values: CDR1 MDHEN, CDR2 SYDVKM. Trimming at V came to 5 bases and at J to 7 bases, leaving 7 bases not matched to a gene. The CDR3 sequence: CASSPRTGWNSPLHF. CDR3 sequence (DNA): TGTGCCAGCAGTCCCCGGACAGGGTGGAATTCACCCCTCCACTTT.

This clone appeared once. The chain is built from TRBV6-1 and TRBJ1-4, with a possible D match to TRBD1 (6 bases). CDR1 and CDR2 from the germline V gene are MNHNS and SASEGT. Trimming cost V 1 base and J 3 bases, with 6 bases left between them. The CDR3 spans 14 residues. CDR3 region: CASSEGTANEKLFF. In nucleotides, the CDR3 is TGTGCCAGCAGTGAAGGGACAGCTAATGAAAAACTGTTTTTT.

The genes are TRBV4-2 and TRBJ2-3, with 7 bases fitting TRBD2. Germline CDR1 LGHNA, CDR2 YNFKEQ. CDR3 size: 16 residues. The trim removed 1 base at V and 1 base at J, leaving 5 bases unmatched. The CDR3 here is CASSQATGGRTDTQYF. The CDR3 bases are TGTGCCAGCAGCCAAGCTACGGGGGGACGCACAGATACGCAGTATTTT.

The chain recombines TRBV5-1 with TRBJ2-7; D perhaps matches TRBD2 (6 bases). V lost 0 bases, J lost 5 bases, and 12 bases lay in between. Per the germline V gene, CDR1 is SGHRS and CDR2 is YFSETQ. The CDR3 length is 14 residues. The CDR3 spells CASSLEGTSHEQYF. The CDR3 DNA sequence: TGCGCCAGCAGCTTGGAGGGTACTAGCCACGAGCAGTACTTC. Complete variable domain (other parts from reference TRBV5-1 and TRBJ2-7): KAGVTQTPRYLIKTRGQQVTLSCSPISGHRSVSWYQQTPGQGLQFLFEYFSETQRNKGNFPGRFSGRQFSNSRSEMNVSTLELGDSALYLCASSLEGTSHEQYFGPGTRLTVT.

This rearrangement joins TRBV19 to TRBJ1-1; D perhaps matches TRBD1 (6 bases). The V end was cut by 1 base, the J end by 5 bases, with 14 bases between. This CDR3 is built from 15 residues. Germline loops: CDR1 LNHDA, CDR2 SQIVND (reference sequence). CDR3 amino acids: CASSIVAGVGTEAFF. In nucleotides, the CDR3 is TGTGCCAGTAGTATAGTAGCAGGGGTAGGGACTGAAGCTTTCTTT.

This chain uses TRBV5-1 with TRBJ2-3; 9 nucleotides align to TRBD2. CDR3 length: 17 residues. The germline gives CDR1 SGHRS, CDR2 YFSETQ. Germline trimming cut 5 bases from V and 2 bases from J; bases unmatched to any gene: 12. The CDR3 DNA reads TGCGCCAGCAGGCGGAGCGAGACTAGCGGTTCCACAGATACGCAGTATTTT. Residues: CASRRSETSGSTDTQYF.